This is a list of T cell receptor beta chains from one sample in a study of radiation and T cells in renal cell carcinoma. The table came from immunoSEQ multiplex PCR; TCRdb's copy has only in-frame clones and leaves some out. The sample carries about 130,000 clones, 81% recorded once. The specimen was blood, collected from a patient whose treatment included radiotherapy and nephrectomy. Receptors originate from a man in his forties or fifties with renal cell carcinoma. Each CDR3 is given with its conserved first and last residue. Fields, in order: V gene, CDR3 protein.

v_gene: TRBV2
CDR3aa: CASSVSASYEQYF

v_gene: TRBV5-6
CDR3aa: CASRQSGSADTQYF

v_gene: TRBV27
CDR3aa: CASSPLKGTDTQYF

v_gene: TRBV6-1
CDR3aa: CASSGKTGRLRGRGEKLFF

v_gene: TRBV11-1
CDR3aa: CASSSQGGGELFF

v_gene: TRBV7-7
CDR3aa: CASSGPAGETQYF

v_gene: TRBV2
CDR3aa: CASSEAWLAGGKETQYF

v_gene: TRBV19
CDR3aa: CASSPRVRDSPLHF

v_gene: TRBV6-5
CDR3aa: CASTRQGGEQYF

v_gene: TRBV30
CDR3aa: CAWSVLGGTGNTIYF